Listed here is a single T cell receptor (beta chain). Its target is not known. The PCR was carried out with 60 Vbeta primers and 13 Jbeta primers. Produced via immunoSEQ multiplex PCR; TCRdb's table is partial and in-frame only. The sample lists 180,000 or so clones; 65% to 85% were seen once. This entry comes from a study of cytomegalovirus exposure and HLA in healthy donors. Study-wide points: In a later analysis, HLA-associated beta chains showed higher expansion and lower generation probabilities than comparable chains. Analysis was carried out at a later point, and it linked a missense DCLRE1C variant to TCR beta V- and J-gene trimming.

This receptor was taken from a young woman in good health and CMV-seronegative. The sequenced material came from PBMCs.

The CDR3 here is CASSSRVTSNVLTF. The CDR3 region has the DNA TGTGCCAGCAGCTCCCGGGTGACGTCCAACGTCCTGACTTTC. The gene calls are TRBV6-6 and TRBJ2-6; D not resolved. With 6 bases removed from V and 8 bases from J, the gap between germline ends came to 14 bases. Per the germline V gene, CDR1 is MNHNY and CDR2 is SVGAGI (reference sequence). The CDR3 has 14 amino acids.